The 25 T cell receptor beta chains below come from one sample, sequenced in a study of identical twins. Using its own MiXCR run on the 5' RACE reads, TCRdb lists one record per CDR3 protein. The sample has about 890,000 distinct CDR3 sequences, over 9% seen once. The sample was also reused in another study, on yellow fever vaccine responses in identical twins.

Sequenced input: PBMCs. Receptors were obtained from a woman aged 18-29 years in good health.

This clonotype was seen at least ten times. The chain has TRBV5-6 and TRBJ2-1, with 8 bases lining up with TRBD2. J was trimmed by 8 bases and V by 0 bases; bases with no gene match: 13. From germline, CDR1 is SGHDT and CDR2 YYEEEE. The CDR3 runs 17 residues. CDR3 in amino acids: CASSLDWSAGGVDEQFF. The DNA for the CDR3 is TGTGCCAGCAGCTTGGACTGGTCTGCGGGAGGAGTAGATGAGCAGTTCTTC.

This rearrangement joins TRBV5-1 to TRBJ2-1; 9 positions match TRBD2. V dropped 4 bases and J dropped 0; count of bases not matched to a gene: 5. The germline gives CDR1 SGHRS, CDR2 YFSETQ. This CDR3 has 16 amino acids. In DNA, the CDR3 is TGCGCCAGCAGCGCAAGACTAGCGGCCTCCTACAATGAGCAGTTCTTC. This gives the protein CASSARLAASYNEQFF. The full variable domain, with the rest looked up from reference TRBV5-1 and TRBJ2-1, is KAGVTQTPRYLIKTRGQQVTLSCSPISGHRSVSWYQQTPGQGLQFLFEYFSETQRNKGNFPGRFSGRQFSNSRSEMNVSTLELGDSALYLCASSARLAASYNEQFFGPGTRLTVL.

This chain links TRBV29-1 with TRBJ2-2; no clear D. CDR3 length: 14 amino acids. V was pared by 4 bases and J by 4 bases, with 13 bases between. Germline V lookup: CDR1 SQVTM, CDR2 ANQGSEA. The CDR3: CSVVSGVGTGELFF. CDR3 bases: TGCAGCGTTGTATCCGGCGTTGGCACCGGGGAGCTGTTTTTT.

This clonotype has more than one count but fewer than ten. CDR3 sequence: CSAAWTGWGEQFF. CDR3 coding DNA: TGCAGTGCTGCCTGGACAGGCTGGGGTGAGCAGTTCTTC. The rearrangement joins TRBV20-1 to TRBJ2-1, with 7 bases aligning to TRBD1. CDR3 size: 13 residues. The germline gives CDR1 DFQATT, CDR2 SNEGSKA (reference sequence). The J segment lost 9 bases and the V segment lost 5 bases, leaving 10 bases of the junction unmatched.

The chain uses TRBV7-9 and TRBJ1-1, with 9 positions matching TRBD1. Germline CDR1 and CDR2: SEHNR and FQNEAQ (reference sequence). J gave up 4 bases and V 3 bases, and 6 bases lay outside the gene matches. This CDR3 is 15 amino acids long. In DNA form, the CDR3 reads TGTGCCAGCAGCTTTCACAGGGGGCAGGGCACTGAAGCTTTCTTT. Its translation is CASSFHRGQGTEAFF.

The chain has TRBV18 and TRBJ1-2, with D possibly being TRBD1 (6 bases). Germline CDR1 KGHSH, CDR2 LQKENI. V was shortened by 2 bases and J by 2 bases, with 9 bases between the two germline ends. This CDR3 contains 14 residues. The CDR3 DNA reads as TGTGCCAGCTCACCAAACGGACAGAACTATGGCTACACCTTC. Protein: CASSPNGQNYGYTF.

The genes are TRBV18 and TRBJ2-4, with 7 bases lining up with TRBD1. Germline loops: CDR1 KGHSH, CDR2 LQKENI. The trim removed 2 bases at V and 2 bases at J, leaving 3 bases unmatched. The CDR3 consists of 15 residues. This CDR3 reads CASSPSTGSKNIQYF. The CDR3 nucleotides are TGTGCCAGCTCACCATCGACAGGGTCCAAAAACATTCAGTACTTC.

In this sample, this clonotype turned up many times. The chain links TRBV6-5 to TRBJ2-1, with D unresolved. Trimming shortened V by 0 bases and J by 3 bases, and 3 bases separated the two germline ends. Per germline, CDR1 MNHEY and CDR2 SVGAGI. The CDR3 loop spans 13 amino acids. CDR3 sequence: CASSYSDYNEQFF. DNA for the CDR3: TGTGCCAGCAGTTACTCCGACTACAATGAGCAGTTCTTC.

V is TRBV5-5 and J is TRBJ2-7, with a tentative D call TRBD2 (6 bases). Trimming left V 4 bases short and J 3 bases short, with 20 bases between. CDR1 is SGHKS, CDR2 YYEKEE, per germline (reference sequence). CDR3 length equals 16 residues. This CDR3 is CASSPTSGRGLYEQYV. CDR3 nucleotide sequence: TGTGCCAGCAGCCCAACCTCGGGTCGGGGACTCTACGAGCAGTACGTC.

There are a few counts of this clonotype. V gene TRBV7-8 combines with J gene TRBJ2-3; D unresolved. This CDR3 is built from 15 residues. The V gene lost 2 bases and the J gene lost 1 base, with 10 bases spanning the gap. Germline-derived CDR1 and CDR2 are SGHVS and FQNEAQ. The DNA of the CDR3 is TGTGCCAGCAGCTTATTTGGAACCCGCACAGATACGCAGTATTTT. Its translation is CASSLFGTRTDTQYF.

This clonotype was found a few times. This chain uses TRBV7-3 with TRBJ2-1; possible D gene TRBD2, 5 bases. V lost 2 bases to trimming and J lost 0 bases, with 8 bases between them. This CDR3 has 15 residues. CDR1 and CDR2 (germline): SGHTA, FQGTGA. The CDR3 loop is CASSLQADSYNEQFF. As DNA, the CDR3 is TGTGCCAGCAGCTTACAAGCGGACTCCTACAATGAGCAGTTCTTC.

V gene TRBV10-3 combines with J gene TRBJ2-3; perhaps TRBD1 as D (5 bases). The CDR3 loop spans 16 amino acids. The germline gives CDR1 ENHRY, CDR2 SYGVKD. Trimming shortened V by 7 bases and J by 4 bases, and 21 bases separated the two germline ends. CDR3 sequence reads: CAINTGSGLQSDTQYF. Here the CDR3 DNA reads TGTGCCATCAATACCGGATCAGGGCTTCAATCAGATACGCAGTATTTT.

This clonotype was recorded at least ten times. The V and J genes are TRBV28 and TRBJ1-2, with D possibly TRBD1 on 6 matching bases. This CDR3 has 16 amino acids. Germline V gene data show CDR1 as MDHEN and CDR2 as SYDVKM. Trimming took 5 bases from V and 4 from J, leaving 20 bases between them. The CDR3 coding sequence is TGTGCCAGCAGTGTAGTCGCCCAGGACAGTCGCTATGGCTACACCTTC. As protein: CASSVVAQDSRYGYTF.

The rearrangement links TRBV20-1 to TRBJ2-1, with 8 positions matching TRBD2. The trim removed 4 bases at V and 9 bases at J, leaving 5 bases unmatched. The CDR3 loop spans 12 amino acids. Germline V gene lookup returns CDR1 DFQATT and CDR2 SNEGSKA (reference sequence). The CDR3 nucleotides read TGCAGTGCTACGGGACTAGAGGGTGAGCAGTTCTTC. The encoded protein is CSATGLEGEQFF.

The gene calls are TRBV11-2 and TRBJ2-3; D gene uncertain. The V gene's germline CDR1 is SGHAT and CDR2 FQNNGV. V lost 5 bases, J lost 5 bases, and 11 bases lay in between. The CDR3 sequence is 13 residues long. For the CDR3, the DNA is TGTGCCAGCAGCCTCTCGGACGGAGATACGCAGTATTTT. Its translation: CASSLSDGDTQYF.

The rearrangement uses TRBV12-2 and TRBJ2-7. TRBV12-2 is shown as a pseudogene. CDR3 size: 16 residues. CDR3 bases: TGTGCAAGTCGCTTAGCTGGACTAGCGACTACCTACGAGCAGTACGTC. The encoded protein is CASRLAGLATTYEQYV.

The sample holds a few counts of this clonotype. V gene TRBV4-2 combines with J gene TRBJ2-2, with TRBD1 matching over 9 bases. V gave up 0 bases and J gave up 0 bases; unmatched junction bases: 2. Looked up from germline, CDR1 is LGHNA and CDR2 is YNFKEQ. The CDR3 contains 17 residues. The CDR3 loop reads CASSQDRQGANTGELFF. CDR3 DNA: TGTGCCAGCAGCCAAGACAGACAGGGGGCGAACACCGGGGAGCTGTTTTTT.

V is TRBV28 and J is TRBJ2-1, with 7 nucleotides matching TRBD2. Germline V CDR1 and CDR2: MDHEN, SYDVKM. V lost 2 bases and J lost 7; bases outside the gene matches: 8. This CDR3 is 15 amino acids long. CDR3 coding DNA: TGTGCCAGCAGTTTACGTGGGAGGGCCACGAATGAGCAGTTCTTC. Amino acid sequence: CASSLRGRATNEQFF.

The rearrangement links TRBV29-1 to TRBJ1-5; D gene unclear. CDR1 SQVTM and CDR2 ANQGSEA come from the germline V gene. V lost 4 bases and J 4 bases, leaving 8 bases between the germline ends. The CDR3 contains 12 residues. The CDR3, as DNA: TGCAGCGTTGGCAGAGCGAATCAGCCCCAGCATTTT. It yields the protein CSVGRANQPQHF.

This clonotype has only a few counts. V usage is TRBV27 and J usage is TRBJ1-3; D is undetermined. CDR3 length: 11 amino acids. V was shortened by 10 bases and J by 0 bases, with 4 bases between the two germline ends. The V gene's germline CDR1 is MNHEY and CDR2 SMNVEV (reference sequence). The CDR3 loop is CATYSGNTIYF. The CDR3 bases are TGTGCCACTTACTCTGGAAACACCATATATTTT.

The rearrangement joins TRBV11-2 to TRBJ2-2; TRBD2 agrees at 12 bases. Germline V CDR1 and CDR2: SGHAT, FQNNGV. V shed 5 bases, J shed 8 bases, and the junction held 9 bases outside the gene matches. The CDR3 consists of 16 residues. DNA for the CDR3: TGTGCCAGCAGCCCCCAGACTAGCGGGGGACTAGGGGAGCTGTTTTTT. It encodes CASSPQTSGGLGELFF.

This clonotype was found a few times. This CDR3 is CASSPGQVVWETQYF. Written as DNA, the CDR3 is TGTGCCAGCAGTCCGGGACAGGTCGTATGGGAGACCCAGTACTTC. The rearrangement joins TRBV27 to TRBJ2-5, with 8 bases matching TRBD1. The junction had 10 bases not matched to a gene; V was cut back by 5 bases and J by 5 bases. The CDR3 contains 15 residues. The germline V gene has CDR1 MNHEY and CDR2 SMNVEV (reference sequence).

The V call is TRBV29-1, the J call TRBJ2-3, with TRBD2 identical over 8 bases. The V gene end was trimmed by 2 bases and the J gene end by 0 bases; junction bases not matched to a gene: 1. The CDR3 has 14 amino acids. Looked up from germline, CDR1 is SQVTM and CDR2 is ANQGSEA. CDR3 nucleotides: TGCAGCGTTGAACCGGGGGGGAGCACAGATACGCAGTATTTT. Protein product: CSVEPGGSTDTQYF.

This clonotype has only a few counts. The chain has TRBV27 and TRBJ1-2, with D perhaps TRBD1 (5 bases). Trimming cost V 6 bases and J 7 bases, with 15 bases left between them. The CDR3 is made up of 13 amino acids. From germline, CDR1 is MNHEY and CDR2 SMNVEV (reference sequence). The CDR3 coding sequence is TGTGCCAGCAGGGGCTTGGGGCGCCTTGGCTACACCTTC. Protein: CASRGLGRLGYTF.

Only a few counts were recorded for this clonotype. This CDR3 reads CASSPGRGPLYEQYV. In DNA, the CDR3 is TGTGCCAGCTCACCAGGGAGGGGTCCCCTCTACGAGCAGTACGTC. This chain uses TRBV18 with TRBJ2-7, with 7 positions matching TRBD2. Per germline, CDR1 KGHSH and CDR2 LQKENI. The CDR3 covers 15 residues. Trimming at V came to 2 bases and at J to 3 bases, leaving 7 bases not matched to a gene.